This T cell receptor beta chain derives from a study of OX40 agonist ivuxolimab in advanced cancers. For the study at large: Patients received ivuxolimab, an intravenous treatment, every 2 weeks at 0.01 to 10 mg/kg. Two patients with cutaneous melanoma and one with hepatocellular carcinoma, three in total, showed partial responses.

General observations from the study: Average numbers of expanded clones were greater in CD8+ T cells than in CD4+.

Profiling relied on immunoSEQ multiplex PCR, and the TCRdb table lists in-frame clones only, not all of them. The sample holds about 79,000 clones; around 94% are singletons and the top ten take 9.6%. On this clone: Its antigen remains unknown.

The trim removed 4 bases at V and 6 bases at J, leaving 14 bases unmatched. The CDR3 length is 17 residues. From germline, CDR1 is MGHDK and CDR2 SYGVNS. The TCR was taken from an adult with an advanced solid tumor such as melanoma, head and neck, liver or kidney cancer. The chain recombines TRBV25-1 with TRBJ1-5; 8 nucleotides agree with TRBD1. Here the sequenced sample was CD4+ or CD8+ T cells sorted from blood, taken in a trial of the OX40 agonist ivuxolimab. CDR3 DNA sequence: TGTGCCAGCAGTGGAGGACAGGGCCCGATTATTAGTCAGCCCCAGCATTTT. Amino acid sequence: CASSGGQGPIISQPQHF. Full variable domain (outside the CDR3, taken from reference TRBV25-1 and TRBJ1-5): EADIYQTPRYLVIGTGKKITLECSQTMGHDKMYWYQQDPGMELHLIHYSYGVNSTEKGDLSSESTVSRIRTEHFPLTLESARPSHTSQYLCASSGGQGPIISQPQHFGDGTRLSIL.